The next 26 T cell receptor beta chains were all read from a single sample in a study of radiation and T cells in renal cell carcinoma. Time point here: baseline pretreatment blood. The treatment was: 15 Gy SBRT to primary tumor, nephrectomy 4 weeks later. Assay used: immunoSEQ multiplex PCR; TCRdb lists only in-frame clones, some missing. Of around 64,000 clones in the sample, approximately 84% were seen once. The sequenced sample was blood, obtained from a patient whose treatment included radiotherapy and nephrectomy. The receptors were gathered from a man in his sixties with renal cell carcinoma.

The chain is built from TRBV19 and TRBJ2-3; 8 nucleotides align to TRBD2. The CDR3 runs to 14 residues. After removal of 11 bases from V and 1 base from J, the junction contained 8 bases not matched to a gene. Germline V gene lookup returns CDR1 LNHDA and CDR2 SQIVND (reference sequence). The CDR3 bases are TGTGCCTCGAGCGGGAGTGGGGGCACAGATACGCAGTATTTT. It codes for CASSGSGGTDTQYF.

This clone appeared once. The CDR3 protein is CAWSVFRQDPPYEQYF. The CDR3, as DNA: TGTGCCTGGAGTGTATTTAGGCAGGATCCTCCCTACGAGCAGTACTTC. The J gene is TRBJ2-7, the V gene TRBV30; unclear D gene. The V end was cut by 0 bases, the J end by 2 bases, with 17 bases between. The CDR3 totals 16 residues. Germline CDR1 GTSNPN, CDR2 SVGIG (reference sequence).

The chain recombines TRBV11-3 with TRBJ2-2, with TRBD1 matching 9 bases. Germline CDR1 is SGHNT and CDR2 is YENEEA. CDR3 size: 17 residues. The V and J ends lost 1 base and 6 bases, in that order; junction bases with no gene match: 9. DNA of the CDR3: TGTGCCAGCAGCTTAGTGACAGGGGGAGGATTTCCCGGGGAGCTGTTTTTT. It encodes CASSLVTGGGFPGELFF.

The chain recombines TRBV11-3 with TRBJ2-1; TRBD2 matches 13 bases. Germline V gene data show CDR1 as SGHNT and CDR2 as YENEEA. The ends lost 5 bases at V and 0 bases at J; junction bases unmatched: 7. The CDR3 contains 18 residues. The CDR3 region has the DNA TGTGCCAGCAGCACCGGACTAGCGGGAGCGTTCTCCTACAATGAGCAGTTCTTC. The encoded protein is CASSTGLAGAFSYNEQFF.

The genes are TRBV5-1 and TRBJ1-2, with a weak D call TRBD1 (6 bases). Trimming stripped 0 bases from V and 7 bases from J, with 10 bases between. Germline V gene sequence: CDR1 SGHRS, CDR2 YFSETQ. The CDR3 extends over 13 amino acids. CDR3 coding DNA: TGCGCCAGCAGCTTGGCAGGGGTGTCTGGCTACACCTTC. Protein product: CASSLAGVSGYTF.

This chain uses TRBV5-6 with TRBJ1-2; D possibly corresponds to TRBD1 (5 bases). V lost 0 bases and J lost 3, with 9 bases in between. The germline gives CDR1 SGHDT, CDR2 YYEEEE. The CDR3 consists of 14 residues. CDR3 residues: CASSLASGYYGYTF. In nucleotides, the CDR3 is TGTGCCAGCAGCTTGGCCTCAGGGTACTATGGCTACACCTTC. Supplemented by reference TRBV5-6 and TRBJ1-2, the full variable domain reads DAGVTQSPTHLIKTRGQQVTLRCSPKSGHDTVSWYQQALGQGPQFIFQYYEEEERQRGNFPDRFSGHQFPNYSSELNVNALLLGDSALYLCASSLASGYYGYTFGSGTRLTVV.

The chain recombines TRBV5-4 with TRBJ2-2, with 13 bases matching TRBD2. CDR1 and CDR2 (germline): SGHNT, YYREEE (reference sequence). The J segment lost 6 bases and the V segment lost 5 bases, leaving 13 bases of the junction unmatched. The length of the CDR3 is 18 residues. CDR3 DNA sequence: TGTGCCAGCAGTTCTTGGCGAACTAGCGGGAGGGCTGCCGGGGAGCTGTTTTTT. Protein product: CASSSWRTSGRAAGELFF. Full variable domain (rest looked up from reference TRBV5-4 and TRBJ2-2): ETGVTQSPTHLIKTRGQQVTLRCSSQSGHNTVSWYQQALGQGPQFIFQYYREEENGRGNFPPRFSGLQFPNYSSELNVNALELDDSALYLCASSSWRTSGRAAGELFFGEGSRLTVL.

J is TRBJ2-3 and V is TRBV6-1; TRBD2 matches 10 bases. With V trimmed by 6 bases and J by 0 bases, 0 bases remained unmatched. This CDR3 region has 14 residues. Germline CDR1 reads MNHNS; CDR2 reads SASEGT. CDR3 bases: TGTGCCAGCAGGACTAGCGGGAGCACAGATACGCAGTATTTT. Residues: CASRTSGSTDTQYF.

V usage is TRBV11-2 and J usage is TRBJ1-3; D is uncertain. Germline V lookup: CDR1 SGHAT, CDR2 FQNNGV. This CDR3 region has 14 residues. Trimming shortened V by 2 bases and J by 3 bases, and 8 bases separated the two germline ends. The CDR3 loop reads CASSLFTFGNTIYF. The CDR3 DNA follows: TGTGCCAGCAGCTTATTTACATTTGGAAACACCATATATTTT.

The J gene is TRBJ2-5, the V gene TRBV15; 7 bases are shared with TRBD2. The CDR3 is 15 amino acids. V was pared by 1 base and J by 4 bases, with 6 bases of the junction left unmatched. The V gene's germline CDR1 is LNHNV and CDR2 YYDKDF (reference sequence). The DNA of the CDR3 is TGTGCCACCAGCAGAGGACAGCGGGGTAGAGAGACCCAGTACTTC. Its translation: CATSRGQRGRETQYF.

This clone has just a few counts. The CDR3 nucleotides are TGTGCCAGCAGCTTAGATCGCGGCACAGATACGCAGTATTTT. It codes for CASSLDRGTDTQYF. The chain has TRBV11-1 and TRBJ2-3; D uncertain. The CDR3 spans 14 residues. From germline, CDR1 is SGHAT and CDR2 FQDESV (reference sequence). V lost 1 base and J lost 1, with 6 bases in between.

The sample holds one count of this clone. The chain couples TRBV7-9 to TRBJ2-1; unclear D gene. Between the trimmed V and J ends, which lost 1 base and 1 base, there was a span of 5 bases. The CDR3 runs 14 residues. Germline assignment: CDR1 SEHNR and CDR2 FQNEAQ (reference sequence). The CDR3 spells CASSLGWSYNEQFF. CDR3 coding DNA: TGTGCCAGCAGCTTAGGTTGGTCCTACAATGAGCAGTTCTTC. The complete variable domain, with remaining parts taken from reference TRBV7-9 and TRBJ2-1, reads DTGVSQNPRHKITKRGQNVTFRCDPISEHNRLYWYRQTLGQGPEFLTYFQNEAQLEKSRLLSDRFSAERPKGSFSTLEIQRTEQGDSAMYLCASSLGWSYNEQFFGPGTRLTVL.

This chain joins TRBV7-6 and TRBJ1-2; maybe TRBD1 (5 bases). Trimming stripped 2 bases from V and 6 bases from J, with 10 bases between. The CDR3 runs to 13 residues. CDR1 SGHVS and CDR2 FNYEAQ come from the germline V gene. Written as DNA, the CDR3 is TGTGCCAGCAGCTTACAGGGCTTCGATGGCTACACCTTC. Protein product: CASSLQGFDGYTF.

This chain links TRBV7-8 with TRBJ2-6; D possibly corresponds to TRBD1 (5 bases). Germline V CDR1 and CDR2: SGHVS, FQNEAQ. V was clipped by 4 bases and J by 4 bases, with 8 bases between them. The CDR3 covers 14 residues. The CDR3 DNA follows: TGTGCCAGCAGCTGGGGCTCGGGGGCCAACGTCCTGACTTTC. This sequence encodes CASSWGSGANVLTF.

V gene TRBV15 combines with J gene TRBJ1-2; D ambiguous. The V gene lost 1 base and the J gene lost 6 bases, with 18 bases spanning the gap. The CDR3 has 16 residues. Per the germline V gene, CDR1 is LNHNV and CDR2 is YYDKDF (reference sequence). The CDR3 sequence: CATSRAPEGRIDGYTF. CDR3 nucleotide sequence: TGTGCCACCAGCAGAGCCCCAGAGGGCAGGATCGATGGCTACACCTTC.

The genes are TRBV5-1 and TRBJ2-5, with a weak D call TRBD2 (6 bases). This CDR3 comprises 14 residues. V was trimmed by 0 bases and J by 7 bases, leaving 13 bases between them. Germline CDR1 and CDR2: SGHRS and YFSETQ. In DNA, the CDR3 is TGCGCCAGCAGCTTGGCGACTAGTTCTCTGACCCAGTACTTC. Amino acid sequence: CASSLATSSLTQYF.

For the CDR3, the DNA is TGCGCCAGCAGTGACACAGGATTTGAAAAACTGTTTTTT. Its translation is CASSDTGFEKLFF. The chain employs TRBV10-1 and TRBJ1-4; the D gene is possibly TRBD1 (5 bases). This CDR3 has 13 residues. The germline CDR1 and CDR2 sequences are WNHNN and SYGVQD (reference sequence). Deletions cut 3 bases from V and 7 bases from J, with 9 bases between.

This sequence joins TRBV2 and TRBJ1-5; 7 nucleotides line up with TRBD1. This CDR3 contains 16 residues. V lost 7 bases to trimming and J lost 0 bases; unmatched junction nucleotides: 9. Germline V gives CDR1 SNHLY, CDR2 FYNNEI. CDR3 DNA: TGTGCCAGCAAAGGACAGGATAGTGATAGCAATCAGCCCCAGCATTTT. This encodes CASKGQDSDSNQPQHF.

The chain combines TRBV4-3 with TRBJ2-3; 8 bases agree with TRBD1. V lost 4 bases, J lost 1 base, and 1 base stayed unmatched. The CDR3 sequence is 14 residues long. Germline V gene lookup returns CDR1 LGHNA and CDR2 YSLEER. The CDR3 is CASSPGQGTDTQYF. CDR3 nucleotides: TGCGCCAGCAGCCCGGGACAGGGCACAGATACGCAGTATTTT.

The chain links TRBV6-5 to TRBJ2-7, with 12 bases that match TRBD1. The V gene's germline CDR1 is MNHEY and CDR2 SVGAGI. V gave up 5 bases and J gave up 3 bases; unmatched junction bases: 5. The CDR3 consists of 15 residues. The CDR3 DNA reads TGTGCCAGCAGTCCCGGGACAGGGGGCAACTACGAGCAGTACTTC. Translating it yields CASSPGTGGNYEQYF.

This clone appeared a single time. This chain uses TRBV7-2 with TRBJ1-2; D gene uncertain. This CDR3 has 12 amino acids. CDR1 is SGHTA, CDR2 FQGNSA, per germline. With 3 bases removed from V and 4 bases from J, the gap between germline ends came to 6 bases. The CDR3 is CASSLGIYGYTF. In DNA, the CDR3 is TGTGCCAGCAGCTTGGGAATCTATGGCTACACCTTC.

This clone was detected a few times. The genes are TRBV5-1 and TRBJ1-1, with D tentatively TRBD1 (6 bases). Trimming took 3 bases from V and 2 from J, leaving 11 bases between them. The CDR3 loop spans 14 amino acids. Per germline, CDR1 SGHRS and CDR2 YFSETQ. CDR3 protein: CASSSAGTNTEAFF. The CDR3 coding sequence is TGCGCCAGCAGCTCCGCCGGGACAAACACTGAAGCTTTCTTT.

The chain links TRBV11-2 to TRBJ2-7; D possibly uses TRBD1 or TRBD2 (5 bases each). This CDR3 has 13 residues. Trimming cost V 1 base and J 3 bases, with 7 bases left between them. Germline assignment: CDR1 SGHAT and CDR2 FQNNGV. The CDR3 DNA reads TGTGCCAGCAGCTTAGTGGGGGTCTACGAGCAGTACGTC. Its protein is CASSLVGVYEQYV.

The V gene is TRBV11-3, the J gene TRBJ2-1; 13 bases are a match to TRBD2. This CDR3 is 16 amino acids long. After removal of 1 base from V and 8 bases from J, the junction contained 5 bases not matched to a gene. CDR1 is SGHNT and CDR2 is YENEEA in the germline V gene. In nucleotides, the CDR3 is TGTGCCAGCAGCTTAGCCGGACTAGCGGGAGTTTATGAGCAGTTCTTC. It is translated as CASSLAGLAGVYEQFF.

V gene TRBV11-3 combines with J gene TRBJ2-1; TRBD2 matches at 9 bases. Per the germline V gene, CDR1 is SGHNT and CDR2 is YENEEA. The CDR3 spans 15 residues. V gave up 3 bases and J gave up 9 bases; unmatched junction bases: 9. The CDR3, as DNA: TGTGCCAGCAGCTTGGAGGTAGCGGGAGACGGTGAGCAGTTCTTC. It translates to CASSLEVAGDGEQFF.

This chain connects TRBV4-1 to TRBJ2-7; TRBD1 might be the D (6 bases). CDR1 MGHRA and CDR2 YSYEKL come from the germline V gene. Trimming took 1 base from V and 0 from J, leaving 19 bases between them. CDR3 length equals 18 residues. The CDR3 coding sequence is TGCGCCAGCAGCCAAGCAGCAATATTCGACAGGACCTCCTACGAGCAGTACTTC. This gives the protein CASSQAAIFDRTSYEQYF.